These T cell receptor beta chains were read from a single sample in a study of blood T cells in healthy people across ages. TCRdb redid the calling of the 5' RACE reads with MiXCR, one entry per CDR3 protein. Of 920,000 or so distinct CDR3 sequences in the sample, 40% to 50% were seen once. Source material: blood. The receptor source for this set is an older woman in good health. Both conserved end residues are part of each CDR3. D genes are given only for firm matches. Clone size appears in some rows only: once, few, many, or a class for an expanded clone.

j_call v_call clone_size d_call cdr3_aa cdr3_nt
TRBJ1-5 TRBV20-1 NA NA CSARDGTFYSNQPQHF TGCAGTGCTAGAGATGGGACATTTTATAGCAATCAGCCCCAGCATTTT
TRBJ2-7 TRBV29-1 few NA CSARVPGGPSYEQYF TGCAGCGCAAGGGTTCCGGGGGGCCCCTCCTACGAGCAGTACTTC
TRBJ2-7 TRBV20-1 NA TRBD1 CSASRGTGGEYEQYF TGCAGTGCTAGTCGAGGGACAGGGGGCGAGTACGAGCAGTACTTC
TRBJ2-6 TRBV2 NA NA CASSERVLGANVLTF TGTGCCAGCAGTGAGAGGGTATTGGGGGCCAACGTCCTGACTTTC
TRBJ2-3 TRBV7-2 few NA CATARLAGDTQYF TGTGCCACCGCAAGGCTAGCTGGAGATACGCAGTATTTT
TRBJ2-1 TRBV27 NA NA CASSGRQGDEQFF TGTGCCAGCAGCGGGCGGCAGGGCGATGAGCAGTTCTTC
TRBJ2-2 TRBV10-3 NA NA CATKGLRGGLTGELFF TGTGCCACCAAGGGTTTGAGGGGAGGTCTCACCGGGGAGCTGTTTTTT
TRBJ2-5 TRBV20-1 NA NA CSARDGVSQETQYF TGCAGTGCTAGAGATGGGGTCAGTCAAGAGACCCAGTACTTC
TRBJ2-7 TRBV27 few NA CASSPRHPGSYEQYF TGTGCCAGCAGCCCCCGACACCCTGGCTCCTACGAGCAGTACTTC
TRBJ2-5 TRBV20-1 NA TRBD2 CSPLWREVETQYF TGCAGTCCTCTCTGGCGGGAGGTAGAGACCCAGTACTTC
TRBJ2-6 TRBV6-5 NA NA CASSYKRGARGGANVLTF TGTGCCAGCAGTTACAAAAGGGGCGCCCGAGGGGGGGCCAACGTCCTGACTTTC
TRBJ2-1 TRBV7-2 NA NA CASSLVGPDNEQFF TGTGCCAGCAGCTTAGTTGGCCCAGACAATGAGCAGTTCTTC
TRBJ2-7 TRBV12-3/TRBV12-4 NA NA CASSFGGQNDEQYF TGTGCCAGCAGTTTCGGGGGACAGAACGACGAGCAGTACTTC
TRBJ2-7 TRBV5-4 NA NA CASSTPAYEQYF TGTGCCAGCAGCACCCCGGCCTACGAGCAGTACTTC
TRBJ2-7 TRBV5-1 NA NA CASSLGDYYYEQYF TGCGCCAGCAGCTTGGGGGATTACTACTACGAGCAGTACTTC
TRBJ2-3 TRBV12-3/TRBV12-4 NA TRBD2 CASSLRTSGIPDTQYF TGTGCCAGCAGTTTACGGACTAGCGGGATACCAGATACGCAGTATTTT
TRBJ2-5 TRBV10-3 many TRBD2 CAIGGAGGQETQYF TGTGCCATCGGGGGAGCGGGAGGGCAAGAGACCCAGTACTTC
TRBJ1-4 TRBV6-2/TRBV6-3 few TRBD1 CASSSGQGGENEKLFF TGTGCCAGCAGCTCGGGACAGGGAGGGGAAAATGAAAAACTGTTTTTT
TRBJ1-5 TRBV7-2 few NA CASSLSMRGNQPQHF TGTGCCAGCAGCTTAAGTATGAGGGGCAATCAGCCCCAGCATTTT
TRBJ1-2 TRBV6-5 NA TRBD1 CASRPGQGGNYGYTF TGTGCCAGCAGACCAGGACAGGGAGGAAACTATGGCTACACCTTC
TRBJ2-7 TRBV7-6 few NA CASSLAGAGLTYEQYF TGTGCCAGCAGCTTAGCTGGGGCAGGGCTAACCTACGAGCAGTACTTC
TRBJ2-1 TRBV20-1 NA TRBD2 CSARASGSEYEQFF TGCAGTGCTAGGGCTAGCGGGAGTGAGTATGAGCAGTTCTTC
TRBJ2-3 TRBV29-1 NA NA CSVRLYTDTQYF TGCAGCGTCCGGTTGTACACAGATACGCAGTATTTT
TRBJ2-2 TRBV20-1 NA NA CSARPSGNTGELFF TGCAGTGCTAGACCCAGCGGCAACACCGGGGAGCTGTTTTTT
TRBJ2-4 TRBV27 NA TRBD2 CASSLTLASGNIQYF TGTGCCAGCAGTTTAACACTAGCGTCTGGAAACATTCAGTACTTC
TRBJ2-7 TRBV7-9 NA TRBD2 CASSVTGGSTYEQYF TGTGCCAGCAGCGTAACGGGGGGTAGTACCTACGAGCAGTACTTC
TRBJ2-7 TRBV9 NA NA CASSTGQYSYEQYF TGTGCCAGCAGCACCGGACAGTACTCCTACGAGCAGTACTTC
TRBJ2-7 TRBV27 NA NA CASSFPGAGYEQYF TGTGCCAGCAGTTTCCCAGGGGCGGGCTACGAGCAGTACTTC
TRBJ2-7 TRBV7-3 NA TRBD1 CASSPDRGTFYEQYF TGTGCCAGCAGCCCCGACAGGGGGACGTTTTACGAGCAGTACTTC
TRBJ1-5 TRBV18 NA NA CASSPGTRQSNQPQHF TGTGCCAGCTCACCAGGGACACGCCAGAGCAATCAGCCCCAGCATTTT
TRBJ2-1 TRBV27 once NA CASSHLPLSYNEQFF TGTGCCAGCAGTCATCTCCCTCTCTCCTACAATGAGCAGTTCTTC
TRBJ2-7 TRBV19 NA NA CASSSTGLAAYEQYF TGTGCCAGTAGTTCCACGGGGCTAGCAGCCTACGAGCAGTACTTC
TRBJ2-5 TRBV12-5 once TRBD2 CASAPDLAGVETQYF TGTGCTAGTGCTCCGGACCTAGCGGGAGTAGAGACCCAGTACTTC
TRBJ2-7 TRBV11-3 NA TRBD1 CASSLLPGQGLPYEQYF TGTGCCAGCAGCCTTCTACCGGGACAGGGATTACCTTACGAGCAGTACTTC
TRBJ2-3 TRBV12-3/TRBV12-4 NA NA CASSLVGSSADTQYF TGTGCCAGCAGTTTAGTCGGTAGTTCGGCAGATACGCAGTATTTT
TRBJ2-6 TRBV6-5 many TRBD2 CASSYSIPGRAPSGANVLTF TGTGCCAGCAGTTACTCGATCCCAGGGAGGGCCCCGTCTGGGGCCAACGTCCTGACTTTC
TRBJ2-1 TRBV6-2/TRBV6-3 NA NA CASRPTGLLDNEQFF TGTGCCAGCAGACCAACAGGGCTTTTAGACAATGAGCAGTTCTTC
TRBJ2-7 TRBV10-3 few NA CAISESGQNYEQYF TGTGCCATCAGTGAGTCTGGTCAAAACTACGAGCAGTACTTC
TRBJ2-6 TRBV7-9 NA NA CASSPETGNSGANVLTF TGTGCCAGCAGCCCAGAAACAGGGAACTCTGGGGCCAACGTCCTGACTTTC
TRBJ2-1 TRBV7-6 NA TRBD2 CASSPRGLWGLAGVYNEQFF TGTGCCAGCAGCCCCAGGGGTTTATGGGGGCTAGCGGGAGTGTACAATGAGCAGTTCTTC
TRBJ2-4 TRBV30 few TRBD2 CAWILARVGAGWGEQYF TGTGCCTGGATACTAGCGAGGGTTGGCGCGGGTTGGGGTGAGCAGTACTTC
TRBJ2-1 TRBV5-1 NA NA CASSLVVSKSSYNEQFF TGCGCCAGCAGCTTGGTCGTCTCGAAGAGCTCCTACAATGAGCAGTTCTTC
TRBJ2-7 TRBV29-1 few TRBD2 CSPYGAREGPYEQYF TGCAGCCCGTACGGGGCGCGGGAGGGCCCCTACGAGCAGTACTTC
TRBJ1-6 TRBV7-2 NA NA CASSLSGFYGDSPLHF TGTGCCAGCAGCTTATCGGGCTTTTACGGGGATTCACCCCTCCACTTT
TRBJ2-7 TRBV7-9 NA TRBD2 CASSSNSGTNPYEQYF TGTGCCAGCAGCTCCAATAGCGGGACAAACCCCTACGAGCAGTACTTC
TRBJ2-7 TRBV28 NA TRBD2 CASSEAGGLREQYF TGTGCCAGCAGCGAAGCGGGGGGACTCCGCGAGCAGTACTTC
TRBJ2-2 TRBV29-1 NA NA CSAPLGSNTGELFF TGCAGCGCCCCGCTCGGTTCGAACACCGGGGAGCTGTTTTTT
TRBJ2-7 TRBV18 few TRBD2 CASSPAGLGIHEQYF TGTGCCAGCTCACCGGCGGGACTAGGTATCCACGAGCAGTACTTC
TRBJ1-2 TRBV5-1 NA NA CASSPPVADYGYTF TGCGCCAGCAGCCCACCAGTAGCGGACTATGGCTACACCTTC
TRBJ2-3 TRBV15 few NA CATSIEPGVTDTQYF TGTGCCACCAGCATCGAGCCGGGGGTCACAGATACGCAGTATTTT
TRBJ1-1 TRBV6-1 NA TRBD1 CASSEDGTGFSEAFF TGTGCCAGCAGTGAAGACGGGACAGGTTTCTCTGAAGCTTTCTTT